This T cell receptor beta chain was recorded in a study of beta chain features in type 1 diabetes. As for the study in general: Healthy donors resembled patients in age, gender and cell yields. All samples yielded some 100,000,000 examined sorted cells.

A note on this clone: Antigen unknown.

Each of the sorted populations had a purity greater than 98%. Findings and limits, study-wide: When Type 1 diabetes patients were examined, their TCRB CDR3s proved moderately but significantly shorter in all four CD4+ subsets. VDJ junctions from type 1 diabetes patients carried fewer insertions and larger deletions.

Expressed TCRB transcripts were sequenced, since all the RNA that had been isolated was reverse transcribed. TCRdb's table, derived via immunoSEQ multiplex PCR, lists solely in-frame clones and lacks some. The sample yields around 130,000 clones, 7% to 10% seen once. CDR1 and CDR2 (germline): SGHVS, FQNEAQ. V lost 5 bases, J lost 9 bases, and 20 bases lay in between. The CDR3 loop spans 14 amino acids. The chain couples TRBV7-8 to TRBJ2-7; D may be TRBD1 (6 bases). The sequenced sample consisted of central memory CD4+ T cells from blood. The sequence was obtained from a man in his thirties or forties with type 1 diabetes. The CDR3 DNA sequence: TGTGCCAGCAGCGCCCCGGGACAAGACCCGAGGCAGTACTTC. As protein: CASSAPGQDPRQYF.